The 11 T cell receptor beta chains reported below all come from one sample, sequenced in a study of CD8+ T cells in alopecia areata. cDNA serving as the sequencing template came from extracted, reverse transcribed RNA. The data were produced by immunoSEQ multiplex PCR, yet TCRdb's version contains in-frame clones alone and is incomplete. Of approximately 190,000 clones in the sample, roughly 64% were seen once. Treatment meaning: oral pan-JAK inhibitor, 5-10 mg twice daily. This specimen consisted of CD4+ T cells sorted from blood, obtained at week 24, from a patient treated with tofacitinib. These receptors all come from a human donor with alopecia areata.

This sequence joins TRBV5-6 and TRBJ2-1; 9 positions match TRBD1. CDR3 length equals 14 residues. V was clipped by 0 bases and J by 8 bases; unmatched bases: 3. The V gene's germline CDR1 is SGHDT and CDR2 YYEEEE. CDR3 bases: TGTGCCAGCAGCTTGGACAGGGGGCAGGATGAGCAGTTCTTC. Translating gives CASSLDRGQDEQFF.

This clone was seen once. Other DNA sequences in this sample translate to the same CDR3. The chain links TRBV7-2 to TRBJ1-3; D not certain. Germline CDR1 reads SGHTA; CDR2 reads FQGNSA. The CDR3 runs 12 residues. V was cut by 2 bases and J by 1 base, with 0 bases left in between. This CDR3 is CASSLSGNTIYF. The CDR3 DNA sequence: TGTGCCAGCAGCTTATCTGGAAACACCATATATTTT.

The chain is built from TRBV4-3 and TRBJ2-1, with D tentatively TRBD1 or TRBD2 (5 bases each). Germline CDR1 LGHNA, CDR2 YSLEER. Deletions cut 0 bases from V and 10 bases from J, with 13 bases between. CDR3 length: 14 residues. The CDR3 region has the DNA TGCGCCAGCAGCCAAGATCCCCAGGGCGGGGAGCAGTTCTTC. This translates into CASSQDPQGGEQFF.

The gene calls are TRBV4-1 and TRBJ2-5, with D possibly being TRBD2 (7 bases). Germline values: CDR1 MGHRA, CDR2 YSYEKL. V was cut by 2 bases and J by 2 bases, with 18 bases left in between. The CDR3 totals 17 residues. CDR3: CASSQSQEGGLQETQYF. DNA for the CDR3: TGCGCCAGCAGCCAATCGCAGGAGGGGGGACTACAAGAGACCCAGTACTTC.

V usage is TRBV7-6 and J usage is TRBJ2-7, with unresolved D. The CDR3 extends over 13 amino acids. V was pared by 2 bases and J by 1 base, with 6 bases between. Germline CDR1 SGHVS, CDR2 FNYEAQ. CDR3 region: CASSLSGSYEQYF. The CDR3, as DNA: TGTGCCAGCAGCTTATCTGGGTCCTACGAGCAGTACTTC.

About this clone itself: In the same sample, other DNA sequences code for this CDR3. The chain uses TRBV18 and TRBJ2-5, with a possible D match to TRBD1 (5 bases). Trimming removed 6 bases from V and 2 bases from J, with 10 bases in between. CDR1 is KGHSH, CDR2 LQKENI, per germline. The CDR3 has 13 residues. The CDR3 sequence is CASSPRQQETQYF. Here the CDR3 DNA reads TGTGCCAGCTCGCCTAGACAGCAAGAGACCCAGTACTTC.

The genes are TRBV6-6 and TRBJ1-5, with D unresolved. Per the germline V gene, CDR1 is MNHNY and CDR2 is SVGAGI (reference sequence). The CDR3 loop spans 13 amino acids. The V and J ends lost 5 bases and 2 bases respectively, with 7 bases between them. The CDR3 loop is CASSTAGNQPQHF. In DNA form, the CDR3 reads TGTGCCAGCAGTACAGCCGGCAATCAGCCCCAGCATTTT.

CDR3 region: CASSPKGDTEAFF. The CDR3 bases are TGCGCCAGCAGCCCAAAAGGGGACACTGAAGCTTTCTTT. The chain employs TRBV5-1 and TRBJ1-1; D is perhaps TRBD1 (5 bases). Germline CDR1 is SGHRS and CDR2 is YFSETQ. Trimming removed 4 bases from V and 3 bases from J, with 10 bases in between. This CDR3 has 13 amino acids.

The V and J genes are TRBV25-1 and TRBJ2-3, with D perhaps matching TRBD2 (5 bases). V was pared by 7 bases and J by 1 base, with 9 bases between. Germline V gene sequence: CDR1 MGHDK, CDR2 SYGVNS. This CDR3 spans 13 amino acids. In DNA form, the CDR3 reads TGTGCCAGCATTCCGAGGGGCACAGATACGCAGTATTTT. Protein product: CASIPRGTDTQYF. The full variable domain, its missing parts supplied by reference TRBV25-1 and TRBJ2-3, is EADIYQTPRYLVIGTGKKITLECSQTMGHDKMYWYQQDPGMELHLIHYSYGVNSTEKGDLSSESTVSRIRTEHFPLTLESARPSHTSQYLCASIPRGTDTQYFGPGTRLTVL.

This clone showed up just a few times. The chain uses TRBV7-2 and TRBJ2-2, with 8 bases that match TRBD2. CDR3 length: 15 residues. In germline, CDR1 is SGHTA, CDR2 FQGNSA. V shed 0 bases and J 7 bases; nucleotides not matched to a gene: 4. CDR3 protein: CASSLASGVGGELFF. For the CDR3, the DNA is TGTGCCAGCAGCTTAGCTAGCGGGGTTGGCGGGGAGCTGTTTTTT. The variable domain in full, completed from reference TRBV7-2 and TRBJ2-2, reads GAGVSQSPSNKVTEKGKDVELRCDPISGHTALYWYRQSLGQGLEFLIYFQGNSAPDKSGLPSDRFSAERTGGSVSTLTIQRTQQEDSAVYLCASSLASGVGGELFFGEGSRLTVL.

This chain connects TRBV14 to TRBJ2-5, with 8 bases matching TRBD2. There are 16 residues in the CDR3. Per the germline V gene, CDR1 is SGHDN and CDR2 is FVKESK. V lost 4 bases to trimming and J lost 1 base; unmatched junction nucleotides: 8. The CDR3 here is CASSPGIAGPQETQYF. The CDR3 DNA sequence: TGTGCCAGCAGCCCCGGGATAGCGGGGCCCCAAGAGACCCAGTACTTC.